Listed here is a single T cell receptor (beta chain). This specimen comes from a study of blood T cell repertoires in COVID-19. Repertoires were generated with immunoSEQ multiplex PCR, while TCRdb's copy carries only in-frame clones and drops some. The sample shows about 370,000 clones, approximately 92% of them seen only once. The CDR3 spans 13 residues. The V gene's germline CDR1 is SGDLS and CDR2 YYNGEE. Deletions cut 0 bases from V and 6 bases from J, with 6 bases between. This receptor was taken from a man between 18 and 35 years old who had recovered from COVID-19. The chain links TRBV9 to TRBJ2-2; D not certain. The sample comprised PBMCs or T cells enriched from blood (not recorded which). Here the CDR3 reads CASSVVEAGELFF. The CDR3 nucleotides are TGTGCCAGCAGCGTAGTTGAGGCCGGGGAGCTGTTTTTT.